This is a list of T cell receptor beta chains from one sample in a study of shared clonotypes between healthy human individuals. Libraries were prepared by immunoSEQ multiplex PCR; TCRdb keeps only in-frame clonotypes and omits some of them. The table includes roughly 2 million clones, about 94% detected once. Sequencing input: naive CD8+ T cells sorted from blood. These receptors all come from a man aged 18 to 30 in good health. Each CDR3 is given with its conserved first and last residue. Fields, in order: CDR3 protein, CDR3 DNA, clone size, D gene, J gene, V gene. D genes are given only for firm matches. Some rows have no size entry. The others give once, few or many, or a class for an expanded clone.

CDR3 protein: CASSLALVAGGYEQYF
CDR3 DNA: TGTGCCAGCAGCTTAGCGCTGGTAGCGGGAGGGTACGAGCAGTACTTC
clone size: .
D gene: TRBD2
J gene: TRBJ2-7
V gene: TRBV7-9

CDR3 protein: CASSERGPWQETQYF
CDR3 DNA: TGTGCCAGCAGTGAAAGGGGGCCATGGCAAGAGACCCAGTACTTC
clone size: .
D gene: TRBD1
J gene: TRBJ2-5
V gene: TRBV2

CDR3 protein: CASSLGTGLMNTEAFF
CDR3 DNA: TGTGCCAGCAGTTTAGGGACAGGCCTCATGAACACTGAAGCTTTCTTT
clone size: once
D gene: TRBD1
J gene: TRBJ1-1
V gene: TRBV27

CDR3 protein: CASSFGEGAVGYTF
CDR3 DNA: TGTGCCAGCAGCTTCGGGGAGGGGGCGGTCGGCTACACCTTC
clone size: .
D gene: TRBD1
J gene: TRBJ1-2
V gene: TRBV7-9

CDR3 protein: CASSWNSYEQYF
CDR3 DNA: TGTGCCAGCAGCTGGAACTCCTACGAGCAGTACTTC
clone size: .
D gene: .
J gene: TRBJ2-7
V gene: TRBV5-4

CDR3 protein: CASSFPAGGNAEQYF
CDR3 DNA: TGTGCCAGCAGTTTCCCAGCGGGGGGGAACGCCGAGCAGTACTTC
clone size: once
D gene: TRBD2
J gene: TRBJ2-7
V gene: TRBV28

CDR3 protein: CASSGKLRGDTEAFF
CDR3 DNA: TGCGCCAGCAGCGGCAAGCTACGCGGGGACACTGAAGCTTTCTTT
clone size: .
D gene: .
J gene: TRBJ1-1
V gene: TRBV5-1

CDR3 protein: CASSKGTSYEQYF
CDR3 DNA: TGTGCCAGCAGCAAGGGGACATCCTACGAGCAGTACTTC
clone size: once
D gene: .
J gene: TRBJ2-7
V gene: TRBV11-2

CDR3 protein: CASSQDLSGTYTGELFF
CDR3 DNA: TGCGCCAGCAGCCAAGACCTTAGCGGGACCTACACCGGGGAGCTGTTTTTT
clone size: .
D gene: TRBD2
J gene: TRBJ2-2
V gene: TRBV4-1

CDR3 protein: CASSSFGLAGGQETQYF
CDR3 DNA: TGTGCCAGCAGCTCGTTTGGACTAGCGGGGGGACAAGAGACCCAGTACTTC
clone size: .
D gene: TRBD2
J gene: TRBJ2-5
V gene: TRBV27

CDR3 protein: CASNLSPGTSYEQYF
CDR3 DNA: TGTGCCAGCAATCTATCTCCCGGGACCTCCTACGAGCAGTACTTC
clone size: .
D gene: .
J gene: TRBJ2-7
V gene: TRBV7-6

CDR3 protein: CASSPPNGLGSYEQYF
CDR3 DNA: TGTGCCAGCAGCCCCCCGAACGGGCTCGGCTCCTACGAGCAGTACTTC
clone size: .
D gene: .
J gene: TRBJ2-7
V gene: TRBV13

CDR3 protein: CASSEGDSFSYEQYF
CDR3 DNA: TGTGCCAGCAGTGAGGGGGACAGTTTCTCCTACGAGCAGTACTTC
clone size: .
D gene: TRBD1
J gene: TRBJ2-7
V gene: TRBV25-1

CDR3 protein: CASSLARDVNTEAFF
CDR3 DNA: TGCGCCAGCAGCTTGGCCAGGGATGTGAACACTGAAGCTTTCTTT
clone size: .
D gene: .
J gene: TRBJ1-1
V gene: TRBV5-1

CDR3 protein: CASSYSPRANTGELFF
CDR3 DNA: TGTGCCAGCAGTTACTCGCCCAGGGCGAACACCGGGGAGCTGTTTTTT
clone size: .
D gene: .
J gene: TRBJ2-2
V gene: TRBV6-6

CDR3 protein: CASSLSSGANSPLHF
CDR3 DNA: TGTGCCAGCAGTCTCTCGTCAGGGGCCAATTCACCCCTCCACTTT
clone size: .
D gene: .
J gene: TRBJ1-6
V gene: TRBV6-5

CDR3 protein: CACDGVAGNTIYF
CDR3 DNA: TGTGCCTGTGACGGGGTGGCTGGAAACACCATATATTTT
clone size: .
D gene: .
J gene: TRBJ1-3
V gene: TRBV30

CDR3 protein: CASRYGGDSWNF
CDR3 DNA: TGTGCCAGCAGGTACGGTGGGGACAGTTGGAATTTC
clone size: .
D gene: TRBD1
J gene: TRBJ2-7
V gene: TRBV25-1

CDR3 protein: CASRGGRANTGELFF
CDR3 DNA: TGTGCCAGCAGAGGGGGGAGAGCGAACACCGGGGAGCTGTTTTTT
clone size: .
D gene: .
J gene: TRBJ2-2
V gene: TRBV2

CDR3 protein: CASSIDREEQFF
CDR3 DNA: TGTGCCAGTAGTATAGATCGTGAAGAGCAGTTCTTC
clone size: .
D gene: .
J gene: TRBJ2-1
V gene: TRBV19

CDR3 protein: CASLKNTEAFF
CDR3 DNA: TGTGCCAGCCTCAAGAACACTGAAGCTTTCTTT
clone size: .
D gene: .
J gene: TRBJ1-1
V gene: TRBV6-1

CDR3 protein: CASSPSQGRDGYTF
CDR3 DNA: TGTGCCAGCTCCCCTTCACAGGGTCGGGATGGCTACACCTTC
clone size: .
D gene: .
J gene: TRBJ1-2
V gene: TRBV18

CDR3 protein: CASSTGLAGPANTGELFF
CDR3 DNA: TGTGCCAGCAGCACGGGACTAGCTGGACCCGCGAACACCGGGGAGCTGTTTTTT
clone size: .
D gene: TRBD2
J gene: TRBJ2-2
V gene: TRBV7-9

CDR3 protein: CASSDRSRDHEQFF
CDR3 DNA: TGTGCCAGCAGTGACCGGAGCAGGGACCATGAGCAGTTCTTC
clone size: .
D gene: .
J gene: TRBJ2-1
V gene: TRBV2

CDR3 protein: CASSQVEAGELFF
CDR3 DNA: TGCGCCAGCAGCCAAGTAGAAGCCGGGGAGCTGTTTTTT
clone size: .
D gene: .
J gene: TRBJ2-2
V gene: TRBV4-3

CDR3 protein: CASSSGSPYEQYF
CDR3 DNA: TGTGCCAGTAGTAGCGGGAGTCCCTACGAGCAGTACTTC
clone size: .
D gene: TRBD2
J gene: TRBJ2-7
V gene: TRBV19

CDR3 protein: CASSPGTTVNTDTQYF
CDR3 DNA: TGCGCCAGCAGCCCCGGGACTACCGTAAATACAGATACGCAGTATTTT
clone size: .
D gene: TRBD2
J gene: TRBJ2-3
V gene: TRBV4-1

CDR3 protein: CASSLRPRGLSTNEKLFF
CDR3 DNA: TGTGCCAGCAGTTTACGGCCCCGGGGACTCTCAACTAATGAAAAACTGTTTTTT
clone size: .
D gene: .
J gene: TRBJ1-4
V gene: TRBV27

CDR3 protein: CASSPLAETWGEQFF
CDR3 DNA: TGTGCCAGCAGCCCCTTAGCGGAGACATGGGGCGAGCAGTTCTTC
clone size: .
D gene: .
J gene: TRBJ2-1
V gene: TRBV2

CDR3 protein: CSVSAGGVEAFF
CDR3 DNA: TGCAGCGTCTCAGCGGGTGGGGTTGAAGCTTTCTTT
clone size: .
D gene: .
J gene: TRBJ1-1
V gene: TRBV29-1

CDR3 protein: CASSHRGTYEQYF
CDR3 DNA: TGTGCCAGCAGCCACAGGGGGACCTACGAGCAGTACTTC
clone size: .
D gene: TRBD1
J gene: TRBJ2-7
V gene: TRBV4-2

CDR3 protein: CASSLSGGADEQFF
CDR3 DNA: TGTGCCAGCAGCTTAAGCGGGGGGGCAGATGAGCAGTTCTTC
clone size: .
D gene: TRBD2
J gene: TRBJ2-1
V gene: TRBV7-6

CDR3 protein: CASSYSIYGTGELFF
CDR3 DNA: TGTGCCAGCAGTTACTCGATTTATGGGACCGGGGAGCTGTTTTTT
clone size: .
D gene: .
J gene: TRBJ2-2
V gene: TRBV6-6

CDR3 protein: CASSWGLAGGNTGELFF
CDR3 DNA: TGTGCCAGCAGCTGGGGACTAGCGGGAGGGAACACCGGGGAGCTGTTTTTT
clone size: .
D gene: TRBD2
J gene: TRBJ2-2
V gene: TRBV5-4

CDR3 protein: CASSVDGQLFF
CDR3 DNA: TGTGCCAGCAGCGTAGACGGTCAGCTGTTTTTT
clone size: .
D gene: .
J gene: TRBJ2-2
V gene: TRBV9

CDR3 protein: CASSQGRERELFF
CDR3 DNA: TGTGCCAGCAGTCAGGGAAGAGAAAGGGAGCTGTTTTTT
clone size: .
D gene: .
J gene: TRBJ2-2
V gene: TRBV28

CDR3 protein: CASSQELAIGEQYF
CDR3 DNA: TGCGCCAGCAGCCAAGAACTAGCAATCGGCGAGCAGTACTTC
clone size: .
D gene: .
J gene: TRBJ2-7
V gene: TRBV4-3

CDR3 protein: CASSLDGEAPLHF
CDR3 DNA: TGTGCCAGCAGCTTAGATGGGGAGGCACCCCTCCACTTT
clone size: .
D gene: .
J gene: TRBJ1-6
V gene: TRBV11-3

CDR3 protein: CASFGGAYNSPLHF
CDR3 DNA: TGTGCCAGCTTCGGGGGCGCCTATAATTCACCCCTCCACTTT
clone size: .
D gene: .
J gene: TRBJ1-6
V gene: TRBV27

CDR3 protein: CASSLGGNEQYF
CDR3 DNA: TGTGCCAGCAGCTTAGGCGGCAACGAGCAGTACTTC
clone size: .
D gene: .
J gene: TRBJ2-7
V gene: TRBV11-2

CDR3 protein: CASSETGAGEQFF
CDR3 DNA: TGTGCCAGCAGTGAAACAGGGGCGGGTGAGCAGTTCTTC
clone size: .
D gene: TRBD1
J gene: TRBJ2-1
V gene: TRBV6-4